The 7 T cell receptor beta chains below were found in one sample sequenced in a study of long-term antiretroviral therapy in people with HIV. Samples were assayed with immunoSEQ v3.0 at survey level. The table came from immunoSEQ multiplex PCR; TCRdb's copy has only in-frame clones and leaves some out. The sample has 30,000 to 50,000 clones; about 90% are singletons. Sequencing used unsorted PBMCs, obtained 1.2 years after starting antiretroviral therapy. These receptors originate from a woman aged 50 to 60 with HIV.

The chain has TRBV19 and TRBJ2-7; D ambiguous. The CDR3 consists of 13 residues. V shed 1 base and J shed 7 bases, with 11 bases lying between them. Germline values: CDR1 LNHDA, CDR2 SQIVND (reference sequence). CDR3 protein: CASSIASLGEQYF. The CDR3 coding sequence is TGTGCCAGTAGTATAGCTTCGTTGGGAGAGCAGTACTTC.

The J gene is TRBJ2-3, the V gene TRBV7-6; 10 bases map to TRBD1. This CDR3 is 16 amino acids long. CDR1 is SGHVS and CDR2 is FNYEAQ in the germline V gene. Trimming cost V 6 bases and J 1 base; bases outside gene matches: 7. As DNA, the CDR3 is TGTGCCAGCAGACCACGCGGGACAGGGGGCACAGATACGCAGTATTTT. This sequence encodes CASRPRGTGGTDTQYF.

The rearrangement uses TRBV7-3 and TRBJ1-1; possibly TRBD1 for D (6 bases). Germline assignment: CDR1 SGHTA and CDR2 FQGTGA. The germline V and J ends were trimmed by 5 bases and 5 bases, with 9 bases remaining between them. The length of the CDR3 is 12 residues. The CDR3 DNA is TGTGCCAGCAGCCAAGGGGGGACTGAAGCTTTCTTT. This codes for CASSQGGTEAFF.

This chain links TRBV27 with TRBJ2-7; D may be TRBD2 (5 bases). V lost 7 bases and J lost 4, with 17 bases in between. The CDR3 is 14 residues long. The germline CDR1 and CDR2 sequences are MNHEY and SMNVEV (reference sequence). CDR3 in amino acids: CASTEPAGGYEQYF. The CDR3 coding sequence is TGTGCCAGCACCGAACCCGCGGGCGGGTACGAGCAGTACTTC.

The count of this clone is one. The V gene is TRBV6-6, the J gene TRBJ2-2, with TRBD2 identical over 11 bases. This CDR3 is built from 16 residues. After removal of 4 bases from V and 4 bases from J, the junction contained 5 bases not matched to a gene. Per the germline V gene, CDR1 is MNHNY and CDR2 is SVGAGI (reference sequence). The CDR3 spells CASSLSSGGSTGELFF. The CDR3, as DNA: TGTGCCAGCAGTTTATCTAGCGGGGGGAGCACCGGGGAGCTGTTTTTT.

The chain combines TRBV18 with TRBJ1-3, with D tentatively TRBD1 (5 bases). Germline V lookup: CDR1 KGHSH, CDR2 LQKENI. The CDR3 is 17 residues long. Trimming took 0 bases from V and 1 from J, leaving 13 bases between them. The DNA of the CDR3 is TGTGCCAGCTCACCACCGATCGACAGCAGTTCTGGAAACACCATATATTTT. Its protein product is CASSPPIDSSSGNTIYF.

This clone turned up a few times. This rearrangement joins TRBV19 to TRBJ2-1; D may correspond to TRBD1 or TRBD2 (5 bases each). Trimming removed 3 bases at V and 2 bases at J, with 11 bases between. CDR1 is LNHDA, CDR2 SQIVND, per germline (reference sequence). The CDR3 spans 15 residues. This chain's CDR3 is CASSIGAEAYNEQFF. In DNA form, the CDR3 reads TGTGCCAGTAGTATTGGGGCGGAGGCCTACAATGAGCAGTTCTTC.